A selection of T cell receptor beta chains follows, all from one sample in a study of blood T cell repertoires in COVID-19. Sequencing used immunoSEQ multiplex PCR; TCRdb keeps in-frame clones, though not all of them. The repertoire holds some 120,000 clones, about 89% seen once, with around 3.4% in the top ten. Sequencing was performed on peripheral blood. The source of these receptors is an older woman with acute or convalescent COVID-19. Each CDR3 is given with its conserved first and last residue. D genes are given only for firm matches. Only part of the rows carry a size: once, few, many, or a class if the clone is expanded.

size,J,D,V,CDR3,DNA
-,TRBJ1-1,-,TRBV6-2/TRBV6-3,CASSYSDRTEAFF,TGTGCCAGCAGTTACTCGGACAGAACTGAAGCTTTCTTT
-,TRBJ2-1,-,TRBV27,CASSRQSGTSHNEQFF,TGTGCCAGCAGCAGACAGAGCGGGACAAGCCACAATGAGCAGTTCTTC
-,TRBJ1-1,TRBD1,TRBV2,CASRPLGQMNTEAFF,TGTGCCAGCAGGCCGTTGGGACAGATGAACACTGAAGCTTTCTTT
-,TRBJ2-7,TRBD1,TRBV29-1,CSVPGQGSYEQYF,TGCAGCGTACCGGGACAGGGATCCTACGAGCAGTACTTC
-,TRBJ2-1,TRBD2,TRBV10-1,CASLGGSNGFGDEQFF,TGCGCCAGCCTGGGCGGGAGTAATGGTTTCGGCGATGAGCAGTTCTTC
-,TRBJ2-3,TRBD2,TRBV11-2,CASSLRALAGTDTQYF,TGTGCCAGCAGCTTACGGGCCCTAGCGGGGACAGATACGCAGTATTTT
-,TRBJ2-7,-,TRBV15,CATSSDGRGHEQYF,TGTGCCACCAGCAGCGACGGGAGAGGTCACGAGCAGTACTTC
-,TRBJ1-6,TRBD1,TRBV18,CASSVASRGLNSPLHF,TGTGCCAGCTCTGTAGCTTCCAGGGGGCTTAATTCACCCCTCCACTTT
-,TRBJ2-1,-,TRBV5-1,CASSLAPSRYNEQFF,TGCGCCAGCAGCTTGGCACCTAGCAGGTACAATGAGCAGTTCTTC
once,TRBJ1-5,TRBD1,TRBV28,CASRSTGGGQPQHF,TGTGCCAGCAGAAGTACAGGGGGCGGCCAGCCCCAGCATTTT
-,TRBJ1-1,TRBD1,TRBV18,CASSTTGEVRTEAFF,TGTGCCAGCTCGACGACAGGGGAGGTGAGAACTGAAGCTTTCTTT
-,TRBJ2-3,TRBD2,TRBV28,CASSKGLAGADTQYF,TGTGCCAGCAGCAAAGGACTAGCGGGAGCAGATACGCAGTATTTT
-,TRBJ1-1,-,TRBV6-5,CASLLRGEAFF,TGTGCCAGCCTCCTACGGGGGGAAGCTTTCTTT
-,TRBJ1-5,-,TRBV24-1,CATRMDSNQPQHF,TGTGCCACCAGGATGGACTCCAATCAGCCCCAGCATTTT
-,TRBJ2-1,TRBD1,TRBV5-1,CASSLGQGAANEQFF,TGCGCCAGCAGCTTGGGACAGGGGGCTGCAAATGAGCAGTTCTTC
-,TRBJ1-1,-,TRBV19,CASSMSREVGTEAFF,TGTGCCAGTAGTATGTCGAGGGAGGTCGGCACTGAAGCTTTCTTT
-,TRBJ1-2,-,TRBV11-2,CASSLDPRQGYTF,TGTGCCAGCAGCTTAGATCCCAGGCAGGGCTACACCTTC
-,TRBJ2-1,-,TRBV11-3,CASSPHTGLTVYNEQFF,TGTGCCAGCAGCCCCCATACAGGGTTAACTGTCTACAATGAGCAGTTCTTC
once,TRBJ2-1,TRBD2,TRBV4-2,CASSQGRSGNAIEQFF,TGTGCCAGCAGCCAAGGGCGCAGCGGGAATGCGATTGAGCAGTTCTTC
-,TRBJ1-2,TRBD1,TRBV28,CASSWDRVNYGYTF,TGTGCCAGCAGTTGGGACAGGGTGAACTATGGCTACACCTTC